The entry that follows covers one T cell receptor (beta chain) sequence. It was with a sample-barcoded 5' primer and a J-beta primer mix that a second PCR of roughly 7 to 12 cycles was run. All cDNA molecules were each tagged by a template-switch adaptor with 12 random nucleotides. MiXCR, applied by TCRdb to the 5' RACE reads, yields one record per CDR3 protein. The table lists roughly 680,000 distinct CDR3 sequences, around 20% of them singletons. V trimming: 2 bases; J trimming: 3 bases; junction bases outside the gene matches: 6. Per germline, CDR1 SGHKS and CDR2 YYEKEE (reference sequence). The CDR3 loop spans 16 amino acids. The data were obtained in a study of blood T cells in healthy people across ages. Peripheral blood samples of approximately 10 milliliters were drawn from each donor.

This TCR derives from a man between 65 and 85 years old in good health. V is TRBV5-5 and J is TRBJ2-3, with 10 bases identical to TRBD2. Material: blood. The CDR3 sequence: CASSFRTSGKTDTQYF. CDR3 nucleotide sequence: TGTGCCAGCAGCTTCCGCACTAGCGGGAAAACAGATACGCAGTATTTT.